The source of this T cell receptor beta chain is a study of blood T cell repertoires in COVID-19. The data were produced by immunoSEQ multiplex PCR, yet TCRdb's version contains in-frame clones alone and is incomplete. The sample holds about 320,000 clones, 88% seen once. Germline CDR1 reads SEHNR; CDR2 reads FQNEAQ (reference sequence). CDR3 length: 14 amino acids. With V trimmed by 0 bases and J by 3 bases, 2 bases remained unmatched. The TCR comes from a man aged 25 to 40 who had recovered from COVID-19. Sequencing was done on a sample of PBMCs or T cells enriched from blood (not recorded which). The chain uses TRBV7-9 and TRBJ2-7; TRBD2 matches at 7 bases. The CDR3 bases are TGTGCCAGCAGCTTAGCCGCGGGAGACTACGAGCAGTACTTC. Translated: CASSLAAGDYEQYF. The entire variable domain, with the rest obtained from reference TRBV7-9 and TRBJ2-7, is as follows: DTGVSQNPRHKITKRGQNVTFRCDPISEHNRLYWYRQTLGQGPEFLTYFQNEAQLEKSRLLSDRFSAERPKGSFSTLEIQRTEQGDSAMYLCASSLAAGDYEQYFGPGTRLTVT.